The subject of this entry is one TCR beta chain. What antigen it recognizes has not been identified. The input lacks base qualities; no much larger clone sits a single base away. Taken with the paper, the label for time point translates to: after dendritic cell vaccination, including at tumor progression/relapse. Patients were selected for having adequate residual fresh-frozen tumor tissue and more than two years of available survival data. Molecular status otherwise varied across the glioblastoma patients, but none of them carried an isocitrate dehydrogenase mutation. PBMC were collected before vaccination, two weeks after the third vaccination, and at tumor progression when it occurred. Genomic DNA was extracted with the Qiagen DNeasy Blood extraction Kit. The source of the sample is a study of glioma-infiltrating T cells after dendritic cell vaccination (TCRdb year 2016). General notes on the study: The cohort included roughly 15 glioblastoma patients drawn from Phase I and II dendritic cell vaccination trials, of whom 9 were newly diagnosed and 6 had recurrent disease. Patients received autologous tumor lysate-pulsed dendritic cell vaccination between about 2002 and 2012. To make the vaccine, monocyte-derived dendritic cells were cultured for under 9 days with IL-4 and GM-CSF and then pulsed overnight with autologous tumor lysate. Three intradermal dendritic cell vaccine injections were administered to patients at biweekly intervals in the arm below the axilla. In glioblastoma patients vaccinated with dendritic cells, deep sequencing of TCR beta CDR3 regions served to measure the amount of tumor-infiltrating lymphocytes and to compare repertoires between tumor and blood. Survival after dendritic cell vaccination was correlated with TCR sequencing metrics such as TIL content and the overlap between tumor and blood repertoires.

The investigation overall reported the following: The cohort was small and heterogeneous, few patients had complete blood and tumor sets, and even fewer had initial-recurrent tumor pairs. The TCR overlap response model with three groups was called speculative and said to need prospective validation. TCR clonality showed no direct relationship with survival, which suggests that a diverse polyclonal response may matter. After dendritic cell vaccination, a higher estimated pretreatment TIL content predicted longer time to progression and overall survival.

CDR1 and CDR2 are read off the germline V gene as SNHLY and FYNNEI. The V end loses 7 bases and the J end loses 0 bases, and a stretch of 12 bases separates them. The CDR3 spans 14 residues, from the cysteine through the phenylalanine. Only CDR3 DNA remains: 42 bases, in frame from the first base. Using the immunoSEQ assay, TCRB CDR3 regions were amplified from roughly 2 micrograms of genomic DNA, or from all available DNA when less than that was on hand. The multiplex PCR employed 60 forward primers targeting TCR V beta segments and 13 reverse primers targeting J beta segments. To estimate the number of reads per starting template, synthetic control templates were added to each sample at limiting dilution. The Illumina HiSeq System generated sequencing reads of 87 bp. As for how the authors treated the data: PCR and sequencing errors were removed by merging closely related sequences with a nearest neighbor algorithm. TCR overlap was measured as the percentage of unique tumor TCR beta sequences also present in the same patient's peripheral blood. This is the immuneACCESS table as TCRdb keeps it, with only in-frame sequences that have V and J called. A part of the clones is gone; compared with another copy, unresolved V genes explain less than half, and the rest is unexplained. V, J and clone size reflect that table, while D and trimming were determined from the DNA. The sample table contains 99,000 or so clones; only one count was recorded for 80% of them. In total, the top ten clones hold 5% to 7% of the sample.

The chain links TRBV2 with TRBJ1-1; there is no confident call for the D gene. Sequencing used blood, obtained after dendritic cell vaccination. The clonotype was recovered from a human donor with glioblastoma. The nucleotides are TGTGCCAGCATTGCAAATGCGATGAACACTGAAGCTTTCTTT. Its translation reads: CASIANAMNTEAFF.